The text below deals with one T cell receptor beta chain. These data belong to a study of blood T cell repertoires in COVID-19. In the study overall: Donors in the United States, Italy and Spain gave samples during acute or convalescent COVID-19. The cDNA or gDNA used as material had been derived from T cells, B-cell-depleted T cells, or PBMCs.

In germline, CDR1 is LGHDT, CDR2 YNNKEL (reference sequence). The CDR3 has 12 residues. V lost 9 bases to trimming and J lost 2 bases; unmatched junction nucleotides: 3. Sequenced by immunoSEQ multiplex PCR; TCRdb stores in-frame clones only, minus some. The sample lists around 88,000 clones, around 85% occurring once. This rearrangement joins TRBV3-1 (or the pseudogene TRBV3-2) to TRBJ1-2; TRBD1 matches at 7 bases. The source of this sequence is a man in his 60s with acute or convalescent COVID-19. The specimen sequenced was peripheral blood. CDR3 nucleotides: TGTGCCAGTTCGGGACAGAACTATGGCTACACCTTC. It translates to CASSGQNYGYTF.